These 26 T cell receptor beta chains were sequenced from one sample in a study of molecular identifiers for immune sequencing clone quantification. TCRdb fed the PCR reads into MiXCR, producing one record per CDR3 protein. The sample has 400,000 to 600,000 distinct CDR3 sequences, less than 30% seen once. The specimen sequenced was naive CD8+ T cells from blood, with Jurkat cell RNA spiked in. Subset described: FACS-sorted CD8+CD4-CCR7+CD45RA+ naive T cells. The origin of the receptors is a human donor in good health. Some libraries in this study had Jurkat cell RNA spiked in.

CDR3 in DNA: TGTGCCAGCTCACCTCCGCCAGGTGACAGGGGGCCCGGGCAGTACTTC. Encoded protein: CASSPPPGDRGPGQYF. The gene calls are TRBV18 and TRBJ2-7; 10 bases fit TRBD1. The CDR3 extends over 16 amino acids. V dropped 3 bases and J dropped 9; count of bases not matched to a gene: 14. Germline V gene data show CDR1 as KGHSH and CDR2 as LQKENI. The full variable domain, with the rest looked up from reference TRBV18 and TRBJ2-7, is NAGVMQNPRHLVRRRGQEARLRCSPMKGHSHVYWYRQLPEEGLKFMVYLQKENIIDESGMPKERFSAEFPKEGPSILRIQQVVRGDSAAYFCASSPPPGDRGPGQYFGPGTRLTVT.

This clonotype was detected a few times. This chain joins TRBV20-1 and TRBJ2-7, with D possibly TRBD2 on 7 matching bases. V was pared by 6 bases and J by 2 bases, with 17 bases between. The CDR3 runs to 14 residues. The germline V gene encodes CDR1 DFQATT and CDR2 SNEGSKA (reference sequence). CDR3 coding DNA: TGCAGTGCGCGACAGGTGGGAGGGACCTACGAGCAGTACTTC. It encodes CSARQVGGTYEQYF.

V gene TRBV6-2 or TRBV6-3 combines with J gene TRBJ2-7; D unclear. Germline assignment: CDR1 MNHEY and CDR2 SVGEGT. The V end lost 2 bases, the J end lost 1 base, and 9 bases lay between the germline ends. This CDR3 region has 14 residues. The DNA for the CDR3 is TGTGCCAGCAGTTACAAGGGAAGTTCCTACGAGCAGTACTTC. Translation gives CASSYKGSSYEQYF.

This clonotype was counted at least ten times. The V and J genes are TRBV19 and TRBJ2-5; TRBD1 matches at 7 bases. CDR3 length equals 14 residues. After removal of 3 bases from V and 1 base from J, the junction contained 2 bases not matched to a gene. Per germline, CDR1 LNHDA and CDR2 SQIVND (reference sequence). The CDR3 here is CASSIGTAQETQYF. The CDR3 DNA reads as TGTGCCAGTAGTATCGGGACAGCCCAAGAGACCCAGTACTTC.

A word on this clonotype: This may arise from a read error, as a much more abundant clone is one base away. The conserved phenylalanine or tryptophan normally closing the CDR3 is absent here, so this likely arose from a read error. The chain couples TRBV28 to TRBJ2-7; D not resolved. The CDR3 consists of 14 residues. Germline V gives CDR1 MDHEN, CDR2 SYDVKM. V lost 1 base to trimming and J lost 5 bases, with 12 bases between them. CDR3 loop: CASSLLGFTDEQYI. The CDR3 bases are TGTGCCAGCAGTTTATTAGGGTTCACCGACGAGCAGTACATC.

With regard to this clonotype: One end of the junction is discordant with germline, which a read error may explain. The rearrangement joins TRBV11-2 to TRBJ2-3, with D hard to call. CDR3 length: 13 residues. Germline V gives CDR1 SGHAT, CDR2 FQNNGV. For the CDR3, the DNA is TGTGCCAGCAGCCGAGATTACACAGCTACGCAGTATTTT. Residues: CASSRDYTATQYF. Supplemented by reference TRBV11-2 and TRBJ2-3, the full variable domain reads EAGVAQSPRYKIIEKRQSVAFWCNPISGHATLYWYQQILGQGPKLLIQFQNNGVVDDSQLPKDRFSAERLKGVDSTLKIQPAKLEDSAVYLCASSRDYTATQYFGPGTRLTVL.

This clonotype was seen repeatedly, ten times or more. V is TRBV7-9 and J is TRBJ1-1; 10 bases align to TRBD1. V shed 5 bases, J shed 8 bases, and the junction held 5 bases outside the gene matches. In germline, CDR1 is SEHNR, CDR2 FQNEAQ (reference sequence). This CDR3 has 13 amino acids. CDR3 region: CASSLGTGEEAFF. The DNA of the CDR3 is TGTGCCAGCAGCCTTGGGACAGGGGAAGAAGCTTTCTTT.

Concerning this clonotype: A much larger clone lies a single base off, so this may be a read error. The chain has TRBV5-4 and TRBJ2-7; a possible D gene is TRBD2 (5 bases). CDR3 size: 14 residues. Germline V gives CDR1 SGHNT, CDR2 YYREEE (reference sequence). CDR3 in DNA: TGTGCCAGCAGCTTGGAAAGGAGGCCCCACGAGCCGTACTTC. Its translation is CASSLERRPHEPYF.

This clonotype was detected a few times. The chain couples TRBV29-1 to TRBJ2-1; the D gene could be TRBD1 or TRBD2 (8 bases each). The CDR3 has 16 residues. Germline V gene data show CDR1 as SQVTM and CDR2 as ANQGSEA. The ends were cut back, 3 bases at V and 6 bases at J, with 21 bases in the middle. The CDR3: CSVEKLAGTGGNEQFF. The CDR3 DNA reads TGCAGCGTTGAGAAATTAGCGGGGACAGGTGGCAATGAGCAGTTCTTC.

In the case of this clonotype: A much larger clone sits a single nucleotide away, making a read error possible. The chain couples TRBV28 to TRBJ2-7; 7 bases line up with TRBD1. Looked up from germline, CDR1 is MDHEN and CDR2 is SYDVKM. The CDR3 runs to 14 residues. CDR3 protein: CASRASGQYYEQCF. The CDR3 coding sequence is TGTGCCAGCAGGGCCTCGGGACAGTACTACGAGCAGTGCTTC.

Points on this clonotype: A clone one base away is much larger, so this may be a read error. The DNA is left out, because the CDR3 cannot be placed on it with certainty; the CDR3 is given as TCRdb lists it. V is TRBV24-1 and J is TRBJ1-5. The CDR3 is 14 residues long, counting both termini. Germline V lookup: CDR1 KGHDR, CDR2 SFDVKD. This CDR3 is CATSVGGGNQPRHF.

This clonotype came up once. CDR3 protein: CASSSGGGAGANVLTF. The CDR3 nucleotides are TGTGCCAGCAGTTCAGGGGGGGGCGCTGGGGCCAACGTCCTGACTTTC. The chain uses TRBV27 and TRBJ2-6; the D gene could be TRBD1 or TRBD2 (7 bases each). The ends were cut back, 4 bases at V and 2 bases at J, with 12 bases in the middle. CDR3 length equals 16 residues. Germline CDR1 is MNHEY and CDR2 is SMNVEV (reference sequence).

V usage is TRBV27 and J usage is TRBJ1-1; maybe TRBD1 (6 bases). The CDR3 is made up of 14 amino acids. V gave up 4 bases and J gave up 3 bases, with 12 bases separating them. Germline CDR1 MNHEY, CDR2 SMNVEV (reference sequence). The CDR3 bases are TGTGCCAGCAGTTACGCGGGGGCCGACACTGAAGCTTTCTTT. The encoded protein is CASSYAGADTEAFF.

With respect to this clonotype: Given the absence of the conserved phenylalanine or tryptophan at the CDR3 end, a read error is likely. The CDR3 spells CASNGELIYGYTS. As DNA, the CDR3 is TGTGCCAGCAATGGGGAGTTAATCTATGGCTACACCTCC. This chain connects TRBV28 to TRBJ1-2; D is uncertain. V was shortened by 7 bases and J by 4 bases, with 13 bases between the two germline ends. Germline loops: CDR1 MDHEN, CDR2 SYDVKM. The CDR3 is made up of 13 amino acids.

Concerning this clonotype: The germline gene is not matched at one end of the junction; a read error may be the cause. The V gene is TRBV5-4, the J gene TRBJ2-7, with TRBD2 matching 12 bases. Germline lookup yields CDR1 SGHNT and CDR2 YYREEE (reference sequence). The CDR3 spans 16 residues. Here the CDR3 DNA reads TGTGCCGGCAGCTCCGGACTAGCGGGGAGTCTTCACGAGCAGTACTTC. Translation: CAGSSGLAGSLHEQYF.

This chain uses TRBV19 with TRBJ2-7, with 9 positions matching TRBD1. In germline, CDR1 is LNHDA, CDR2 SQIVND (reference sequence). The length of the CDR3 is 15 residues. Germline trimming cut 5 bases from V and 3 bases from J; bases unmatched to any gene: 8. The CDR3 DNA follows: TGTGCCAGTAGTGCCGGGACAGGGAATCTCTACGAGCAGTACTTC. Its protein product is CASSAGTGNLYEQYF. The variable domain in full, with the rest retrieved from reference TRBV19 and TRBJ2-7, is DGGITQSPKYLFRKEGQNVTLSCEQNLNHDAMYWYRQDPGQGLRLIYYSQIVNDFQKGDIAEGYSVSREKKESFPLTVTSAQKNPTAFYLCASSAGTGNLYEQYFGPGTRLTVT.

About this clonotype: In this CDR3 the conserved last residue, phenylalanine or tryptophan, is missing, so a read error is likely. The CDR3 DNA reads as TGTGCCAGCAGCGTAGAAGCTAGCGGGCAACGAGATACGCAGTATATT. Protein sequence: CASSVEASGQRDTQYI. The chain carries TRBV9 and TRBJ2-3, with 8 positions matching TRBD2. The CDR3 has 16 residues. CDR1 is SGDLS, CDR2 YYNGEE, per germline. J gave up 5 bases and V 0 bases, and 8 bases lay outside the gene matches.

Only a few counts were recorded for this clonotype. V and J are TRBV9 and TRBJ2-3, with 9 bases matching TRBD2. This CDR3 is 16 amino acids long. V lost 1 base to trimming and J lost 2 bases; unmatched junction nucleotides: 5. Germline V gene data show CDR1 as SGDLS and CDR2 as YYNGEE. In nucleotides, the CDR3 is TGTGCCAGCAGCGTAACGCTAGCGGGAAACACAGATACGCAGTATTTT. Translated: CASSVTLAGNTDTQYF.

Of note for this clonotype: Mismatch with germline at one junction end may stem from a read error. The rearrangement links TRBV20-1 to TRBJ1-2, with D maybe TRBD1 (6 bases). This CDR3 region has 18 residues. The germline V gene encodes CDR1 DFQATT and CDR2 SNEGSKA (reference sequence). Here the CDR3 reads CSARDRRGAIAPNYGYSF. The CDR3 coding sequence is TGCAGTGCTAGAGATCGGCGGGGGGCTATAGCTCCTAACTATGGCTACTCCTTC.

This clonotype has ten or more counts. The CDR3 DNA sequence: TGTGCCAGCAGTTACGGCGTAGACATTCAGTACTTC. Translated, it gives CASSYGVDIQYF. J is TRBJ2-4 and V is TRBV6-2 or TRBV6-3; unclear D gene. V lost 2 bases and J lost 8, with 7 bases in between. The germline gives CDR1 MNHEY, CDR2 SVGEGT. This CDR3 spans 12 amino acids.

The gene calls are TRBV4-1 and TRBJ2-1; 7 nucleotides line up with TRBD1. This CDR3 contains 16 residues. CDR1 MGHRA and CDR2 YSYEKL come from the germline V gene. V lost 3 bases and J lost 8; bases outside the gene matches: 13. The CDR3 here is CASSQPFEGAGDEQFF. CDR3 nucleotides: TGCGCCAGCAGCCAGCCCTTCGAGGGGGCCGGGGATGAGCAGTTCTTC.

The chain links TRBV25-1 to TRBJ2-3, with D perhaps TRBD2 (5 bases). The germline CDR1 and CDR2 sequences are MGHDK and SYGVNS. The V gene lost 4 bases and the J gene lost 1 base, with 18 bases spanning the gap. The length of the CDR3 is 17 residues. DNA for the CDR3: TGTGCCAGCAGTGGAGATCCTGGGAGACCGGGCACAGATACGCAGTATTTT. Protein: CASSGDPGRPGTDTQYF. Using reference TRBV25-1 and TRBJ2-3 for the parts outside the CDR3, the full variable domain is EADIYQTPRYLVIGTGKKITLECSQTMGHDKMYWYQQDPGMELHLIHYSYGVNSTEKGDLSSESTVSRIRTEHFPLTLESARPSHTSQYLCASSGDPGRPGTDTQYFGPGTRLTVL.

This clonotype has only a few counts. The chain employs TRBV21-1 and TRBJ1-1. TRBV21-1 is tagged as a pseudogene. The CDR3 consists of 15 residues. The CDR3, as DNA: TGTGCCAGCAGCAAAGGCATTACACAGAACACTGAAGCTTTCTTT. It codes for CASSKGITQNTEAFF.

This clonotype showed up just a few times. The chain uses TRBV29-1 and TRBJ2-1, with D perhaps matching TRBD1 (5 bases). Germline V CDR1 and CDR2: SQVTM, ANQGSEA. V dropped 4 bases and J dropped 5 bases, with 18 bases sitting between them. The CDR3 consists of 15 residues. CDR3 sequence (DNA): TGCAGCGTTGCAGTTCAGGGTGGGGTCAACAATGAGCAGTTCTTC. Amino acid sequence: CSVAVQGGVNNEQFF.

There are a few counts of this clonotype. J is TRBJ2-1 and V is TRBV27; 10 nucleotides match TRBD2. CDR1 is MNHEY, CDR2 SMNVEV, per germline (reference sequence). V was clipped by 3 bases and J by 8 bases; unmatched bases: 4. This CDR3 comprises 14 residues. CDR3 amino acids: CASSFTLAGYEQFF. DNA of the CDR3: TGTGCCAGCAGTTTTACACTAGCGGGATATGAGCAGTTCTTC.

This clonotype has ten or more counts. Germline and junction disagree at one end, which may indicate a read error. CDR3 protein: CASSLGYDKAPRF. In DNA form, the CDR3 reads TGTGCCAGCAGCTTAGGTTACGACAAGGCCCCCCGATTT. The J gene is TRBJ1-1, the V gene TRBV7-2; D not certain. Germline V lookup: CDR1 SGHTA, CDR2 FQGNSA. This CDR3 comprises 13 residues.